This T cell receptor beta chain was obtained from a study of CD4+ T cells in melanoma. Study-level points and caveats: Neoantigen-specific CD4+ T cells in melanoma reportedly had diverse differentiation states. A reported correlation linked neoantigen-specific CD4+ T cells to CD8+, macrophage and B cell function.

The protocol was immunoSEQ multiplex PCR, while the TCRdb copy is restricted to in-frame clones and leaves out a portion. The top ten hold 12% of the sample, which has 45,000 or so clones, about 88% seen once. Details on this clone: Its target is unknown.

Germline values: CDR1 LNHNV, CDR2 YYDKDF (reference sequence). The V end lost 3 bases, the J end lost 8 bases, and 16 bases lay between the germline ends. This CDR3 comprises 14 residues. The sample taken for sequencing was peripheral blood. This TCR was recovered from a human donor with melanoma. The chain combines TRBV15 with TRBJ1-2; D is ambiguous. In DNA, the CDR3 is TGTGCCACCAGCAGTACCTCGCAGCCGCGAGGCTACACCTTC. Protein sequence: CATSSTSQPRGYTF.